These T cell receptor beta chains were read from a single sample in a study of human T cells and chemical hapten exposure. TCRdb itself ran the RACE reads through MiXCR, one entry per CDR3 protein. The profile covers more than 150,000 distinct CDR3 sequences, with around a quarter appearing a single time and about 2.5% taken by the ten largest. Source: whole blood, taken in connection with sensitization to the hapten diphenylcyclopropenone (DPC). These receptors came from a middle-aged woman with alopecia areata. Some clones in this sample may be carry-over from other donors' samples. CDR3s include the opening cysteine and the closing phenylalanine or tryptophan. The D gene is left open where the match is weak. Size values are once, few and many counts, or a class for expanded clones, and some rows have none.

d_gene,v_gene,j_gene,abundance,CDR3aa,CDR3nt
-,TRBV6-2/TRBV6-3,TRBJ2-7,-,CASKEGAYEQYF,TGTGCCAGCAAGGAGGGGGCCTACGAGCAGTACTTC
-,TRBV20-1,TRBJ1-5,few,CSAREGSRNNQPQHF,TGCAGTGCTAGAGAAGGATCCAGAAATAATCAGCCCCAGCATTTT
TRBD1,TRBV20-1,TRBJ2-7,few,CSARPGQGSWQYF,TGCAGTGCTAGACCGGGACAGGGGTCGTGGCAGTACTTC
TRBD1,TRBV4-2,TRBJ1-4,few,CASSQTGTGNEKLFF,TGTGCCAGCAGCCAGACCGGGACAGGAAATGAAAAACTGTTTTTT
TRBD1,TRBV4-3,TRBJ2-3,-,CASSQDYRSGQGTDTQYF,TGCGCCAGCAGCCAAGACTATCGGTCGGGACAGGGGACAGATACGCAGTATTTT
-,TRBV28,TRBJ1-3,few,CASSQPGYPAGNTIYF,TGTGCCAGCAGCCAACCCGGGTACCCGGCTGGAAACACCATATATTTT
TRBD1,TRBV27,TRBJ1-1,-,CASIRDRANTEAFF,TGTGCCAGCATACGAGACAGGGCGAACACTGAAGCTTTCTTT
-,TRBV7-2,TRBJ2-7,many,CASSFGWGEEQYF,TGTGCCAGCAGCTTTGGCTGGGGGGAGGAGCAGTACTTC
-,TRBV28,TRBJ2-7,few,CASALTPTSYEQYF,TGTGCCAGCGCTCTCACCCCGACTAGCTACGAGCAGTACTTC
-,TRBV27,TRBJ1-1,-,CASSPLEGGTEAFF,TGTGCCAGCAGCCCCCTGGAAGGGGGGACTGAAGCTTTCTTT
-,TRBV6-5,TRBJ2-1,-,CASSYLGNEQFF,TGTGCCAGCAGTTATCTGGGCAATGAGCAGTTCTTC
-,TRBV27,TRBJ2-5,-,CASSWMYQETQYF,TGTGCCAGCAGTTGGATGTACCAAGAGACCCAGTACTTC
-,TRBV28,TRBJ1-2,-,CASSPGGQGSGLDGYTF,TGTGCCAGCAGTCCTGGGGGCCAGGGTAGCGGTCTGGATGGCTACACCTTC
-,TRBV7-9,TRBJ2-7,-,CASSLNRGEQYF,TGTGCCAGCAGCTTAAATCGGGGTGAGCAGTACTTC
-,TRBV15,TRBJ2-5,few,CATSPGQVSETQYF,TGTGCCACCAGTCCGGGGCAGGTGAGCGAGACCCAGTACTTC
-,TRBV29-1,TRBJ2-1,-,CSVLDVTVNEQFF,TGCAGCGTCCTGGACGTGACGGTGAATGAGCAGTTCTTC
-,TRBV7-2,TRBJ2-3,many,CASRVTDTQYF,TGTGCCAGCAGGGTCACAGATACGCAGTATTTT
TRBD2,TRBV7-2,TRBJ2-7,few,CASSPPGGRSYEQYF,TGTGCCAGCAGCCCTCCTGGCGGGAGGTCCTACGAGCAGTACTTC
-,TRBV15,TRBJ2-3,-,CATSRAKGVPDTQYF,TGTGCCACCAGCAGAGCCAAGGGGGTGCCAGATACGCAGTATTTT
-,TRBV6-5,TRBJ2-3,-,CASTDYPESTDTQYF,TGTGCCAGCACCGACTACCCCGAGAGCACAGATACGCAGTATTTT
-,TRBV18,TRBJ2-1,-,CASSPPGLYNEQFF,TGTGCCAGCTCACCGCCAGGGCTGTACAATGAGCAGTTCTTC
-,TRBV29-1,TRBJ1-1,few,CSVEEGQGLNTEAFF,TGCAGCGTTGAAGAGGGGCAGGGCCTGAACACTGAAGCTTTCTTT
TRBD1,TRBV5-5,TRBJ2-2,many,CASSRTGIGTGELFF,TGTGCCAGCAGCCGGACAGGGATCGGCACCGGGGAGCTGTTTTTT
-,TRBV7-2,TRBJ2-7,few,CASSLEGGPSYEQYF,TGTGCCAGCAGCTTAGAGGGCGGCCCCTCCTACGAGCAGTACTTC
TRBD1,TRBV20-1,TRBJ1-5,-,CSARQGVGQPQHF,TGCAGTGCTAGACAGGGGGTCGGGCAGCCCCAGCATTTT
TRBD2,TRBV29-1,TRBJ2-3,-,CSVEASGSPDTQYF,TGCAGCGTTGAGGCTAGCGGGAGCCCAGATACGCAGTATTTT
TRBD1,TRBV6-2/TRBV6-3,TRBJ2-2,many,CASRTGGPGELFF,TGTGCCAGCAGGACAGGGGGCCCCGGGGAGCTGTTTTTT
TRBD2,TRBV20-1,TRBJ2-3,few,CSARDRGGRAKADTQYF,TGCAGTGCTAGAGATCGAGGCGGGAGGGCCAAGGCAGATACGCAGTATTTT
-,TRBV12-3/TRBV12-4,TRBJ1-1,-,CASRQGLENTEAFF,TGTGCCAGCAGACAGGGCCTAGAGAACACTGAAGCTTTCTTT
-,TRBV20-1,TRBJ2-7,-,CSASPLGTPDEQYF,TGCAGTGCTAGTCCCCTAGGAACCCCTGACGAGCAGTACTTC
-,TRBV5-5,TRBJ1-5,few,CASSLLGGEGNQPQHF,TGTGCCAGCAGCTTGCTCGGAGGAGAGGGCAATCAGCCCCAGCATTTT
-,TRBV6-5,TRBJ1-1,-,CASSYSGGTEAFF,TGTGCCAGCAGTTACTCTGGCGGCACTGAAGCTTTCTTT
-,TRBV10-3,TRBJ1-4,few,CAISEDGLGEKLFF,TGTGCCATCAGTGAGGATGGACTAGGTGAAAAACTGTTTTTT
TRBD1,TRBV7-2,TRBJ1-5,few,CASSLVAGGNQPQHF,TGTGCCAGCAGCTTAGTCGCAGGGGGAAATCAGCCCCAGCATTTT
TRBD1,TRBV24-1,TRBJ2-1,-,CATSDSRQGARNNEQFF,TGTGCCACCAGTGATTCCCGACAGGGGGCGAGGAACAATGAGCAGTTCTTC
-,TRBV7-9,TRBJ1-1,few,CASSLGVDYRTEAFF,TGTGCCAGCAGCTTAGGAGTTGACTACAGGACTGAAGCTTTCTTT
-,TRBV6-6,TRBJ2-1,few,CASSYAQSSSYNEQFF,TGTGCCAGCAGTTACGCACAGAGTTCCTCCTACAATGAGCAGTTCTTC